These 7 T cell receptor beta chains were sequenced from one sample in a study of blood T cell repertoires in COVID-19. Sequencing used immunoSEQ multiplex PCR; TCRdb keeps in-frame clones, though not all of them. Counted here are some 240,000 clones, about 86% occurring once; the ten biggest clones make up approximately 9.6%. Sequencing was carried out using peripheral blood. These receptors all stem from a woman of 80 years or more with acute or convalescent COVID-19.

V usage is TRBV15 and J usage is TRBJ1-4; 8 bases agree with TRBD1. Losses at the gene ends were 5 bases for V and 7 bases for J; bases not matched to a gene: 6. Germline V CDR1 and CDR2: LNHNV, YYDKDF (reference sequence). This CDR3 has 14 amino acids. The CDR3 reads CATSGQGGIEKLFF. The CDR3 DNA sequence: TGTGCCACCAGCGGACAGGGTGGGATTGAAAAACTGTTTTTT.

J is TRBJ1-2 and V is TRBV28, with D unclear. Germline assignment: CDR1 MDHEN and CDR2 SYDVKM. This CDR3 contains 12 residues. The germline V and J ends were trimmed by 5 bases and 8 bases, with 12 bases remaining between them. The CDR3 DNA reads TGTGCCAGCAGTCCGGGGATGGGAGGCTACACCTTC. It is translated as CASSPGMGGYTF.

In its sample, this clone was seen once. The chain couples TRBV28 to TRBJ1-5, with 9 bases matching TRBD1. Germline V gene data show CDR1 as MDHEN and CDR2 as SYDVKM. The CDR3 spans 12 residues. The CDR3 DNA reads TGTGGGACAGGGGTGGGATCAGGGGCCCAGCATTTT. Its protein is CGTGVGSGAQHF.

This clone was detected only once. The chain uses TRBV3-1 (or the pseudogene TRBV3-2) and TRBJ1-1, with D perhaps matching TRBD1 (5 bases). Per the germline V gene, CDR1 is LGHDT and CDR2 is YNNKEL (reference sequence). The CDR3 extends over 15 amino acids. V lost 0 bases, J lost 5 bases, and 13 bases lay in between. The CDR3 DNA reads TGTGCCAGCAGCCAAGATCGGAGGGGTCTGACTGAAGCTTTCTTT. Its translation: CASSQDRRGLTEAFF.

This clone appeared a few times. This chain uses TRBV5-6 with TRBJ1-5; tentatively, D is TRBD1 (5 bases). V lost 0 bases and J lost 4, with 14 bases in between. The CDR3 extends over 16 amino acids. Germline V gene data show CDR1 as SGHDT and CDR2 as YYEEEE. The CDR3 nucleotides read TGTGCCAGCAGCTTGGGACGGGGGGTGCGGAATCAGCCCCAGCATTTT. Encoded protein: CASSLGRGVRNQPQHF. Variable domain in full (rest from reference TRBV5-6 and TRBJ1-5): DAGVTQSPTHLIKTRGQQVTLRCSPKSGHDTVSWYQQALGQGPQFIFQYYEEEERQRGNFPDRFSGHQFPNYSSELNVNALLLGDSALYLCASSLGRGVRNQPQHFGDGTRLSIL.

This chain connects TRBV29-1 to TRBJ1-4; a possible D gene is TRBD1 (5 bases). This CDR3 is 11 amino acids long. The germline CDR1 and CDR2 sequences are SQVTM and ANQGSEA. Trimming took off 7 bases at V and 8 bases at J, with 11 bases between the two ends. The CDR3 DNA reads TGCAGCGCCGGACATGTAGAAAAACTGTTTTTT. Translating it yields CSAGHVEKLFF.

V gene TRBV24-1 combines with J gene TRBJ1-6, with TRBD1 as a possible D gene (5 bases). The V end lost 4 bases, the J end lost 7 bases, and 16 bases lay between the germline ends. The CDR3 has 16 amino acids. The germline gives CDR1 KGHDR, CDR2 SFDVKD. CDR3 nucleotide sequence: TGTGCCACCAGTGAGGGCGCCCAGGGAAGGAATTCACCCCTCCACTTT. Protein: CATSEGAQGRNSPLHF.